Sequencing of this TCR beta chain was carried out in a study of T-cell reconstitution after alpha-beta-depleted transplantation in children. Study conclusions and caveats: From surviving recipient T cells and thymic progenitors came the high day-60 TCRbeta diversity observed in some patients.

Preparing the TCRbeta library involved the use of unique molecular identifiers. TCRdb analysed the PCR reads with MiXCR anew, one entry per CDR3 protein. The data show about 110,000 distinct CDR3 sequences, with 5% to 8% seen just once and approximately 25% held by the top ten. In its sample, this clonotype was seen many times. Its antigen is not known. The TCR sequence derives from a male patient aged 2 to 10 who had a stem cell transplant for acute lymphoblastic leukemia, so the T cells may come from the graft donor. The starting material was PBMCs, mostly from graft donor cells, obtained 360 days after TCRalphabeta/CD19-depleted stem cell transplant.

The CDR3: CASSEFGGSSYNEQFF. The CDR3 DNA sequence: TGTGCCAGCAGTGAGTTTGGGGGTAGCTCCTACAATGAGCAGTTCTTC. J is TRBJ2-1 and V is TRBV6-4; D may match TRBD1 or TRBD2 (5 bases each). From germline, CDR1 is MRHNA and CDR2 SNTAGT. Trimming cost V 3 bases and J 0 bases, with 12 bases left between them. CDR3 size: 16 residues.